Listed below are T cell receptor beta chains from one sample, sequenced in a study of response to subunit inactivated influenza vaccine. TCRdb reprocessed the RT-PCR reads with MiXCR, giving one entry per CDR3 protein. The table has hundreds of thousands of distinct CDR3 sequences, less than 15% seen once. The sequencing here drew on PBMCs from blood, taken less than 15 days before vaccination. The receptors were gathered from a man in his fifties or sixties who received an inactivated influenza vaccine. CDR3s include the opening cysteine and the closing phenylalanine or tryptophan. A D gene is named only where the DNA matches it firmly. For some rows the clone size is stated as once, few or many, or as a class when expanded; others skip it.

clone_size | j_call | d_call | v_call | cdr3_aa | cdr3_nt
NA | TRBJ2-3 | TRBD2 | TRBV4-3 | CASSQVPSGASTDTQYF | TGCGCCAGCAGCCAAGTCCCTAGCGGAGCCAGCACAGATACGCAGTATTTT
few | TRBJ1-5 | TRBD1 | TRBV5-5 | CASSSGTGVSNQPQHF | TGTGCCAGCAGCTCTGGGACAGGGGTGAGCAATCAGCCCCAGCATTTT
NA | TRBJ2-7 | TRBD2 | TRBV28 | CASSFAGEVKYEQYF | TGTGCCAGCAGTTTCGCGGGAGAGGTTAAGTACGAGCAGTACTTC
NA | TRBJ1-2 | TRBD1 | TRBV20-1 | CSAQTGGYYGYTF | TGCAGTGCTCAGACAGGGGGCTACTATGGCTACACCTTC
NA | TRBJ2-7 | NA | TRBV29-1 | CSVETYSYEQYF | TGCAGCGTTGAGACCTACTCCTACGAGCAGTACTTC
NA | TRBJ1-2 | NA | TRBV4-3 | CASSHSQGPNYGYTF | TGCGCCAGCAGCCACTCACAGGGACCTAACTATGGCTACACCTTC
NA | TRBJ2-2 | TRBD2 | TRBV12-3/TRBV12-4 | CASSLALTSGTGGELFF | TGTGCCAGCAGTTTAGCTTTGACTAGCGGTACAGGCGGGGAGCTGTTTTTT
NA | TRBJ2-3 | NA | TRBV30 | CAWTLMEGETQYF | TGTGCCTGGACTCTCATGGAGGGAGAAACGCAGTATTTT
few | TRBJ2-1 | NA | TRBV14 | CASSQEVSEQFF | TGTGCCAGCAGCCAAGAGGTGTCTGAGCAGTTCTTC
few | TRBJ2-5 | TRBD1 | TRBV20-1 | CSARGTGGQETQYF | TGCAGTGCTAGGGGGACAGGGGGCCAAGAGACCCAGTACTTC
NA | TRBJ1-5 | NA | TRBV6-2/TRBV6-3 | CASSTGQVRQPQHF | TGTGCCAGCAGTACCGGGCAGGTCCGACAGCCCCAGCATTTT
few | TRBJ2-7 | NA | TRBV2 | CASSRADGAIGEQYF | TGTGCCAGCAGTAGGGCCGATGGGGCTATCGGTGAGCAGTACTTC
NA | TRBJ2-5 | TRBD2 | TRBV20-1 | CSARDSGRGTQYF | TGCAGTGCTAGAGATAGCGGGAGGGGGACCCAGTACTTC
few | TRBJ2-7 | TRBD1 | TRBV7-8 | CASSLMTGPYEQYF | TGTGCCAGCAGCTTGATGACAGGGCCCTACGAGCAGTACTTC
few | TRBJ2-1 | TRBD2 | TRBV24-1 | CATSAGTSSNEQFF | TGTGCCACCAGTGCCGGGACTAGCTCTAATGAGCAGTTCTTC
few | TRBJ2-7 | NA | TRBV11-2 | CASSLVHQYEQYF | TGTGCCAGCAGCTTAGTCCATCAATACGAGCAGTACTTC
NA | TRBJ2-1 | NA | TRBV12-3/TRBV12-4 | CASSFGQGTVNEQFF | TGTGCCAGCAGTTTCGGGCAGGGCACTGTCAATGAGCAGTTCTTC
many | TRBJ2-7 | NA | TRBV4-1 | CASSQEGYEQYF | TGTGCCAGCAGCCAAGAGGGCTACGAGCAGTACTTC
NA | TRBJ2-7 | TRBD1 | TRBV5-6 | CASSRGDRASSYEQYF | TGTGCCAGCAGCCGAGGGGACAGGGCGAGCTCCTACGAGCAGTACTTC
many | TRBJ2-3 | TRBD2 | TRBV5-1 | CASSLNGGADTQYF | TGCGCCAGCAGCTTGAACGGGGGGGCGGATACGCAGTATTTT
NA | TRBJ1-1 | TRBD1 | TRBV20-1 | CSARTGGGGTEAFF | TGCAGTGCTAGGACAGGGGGTGGGGGCACTGAAGCTTTCTTT
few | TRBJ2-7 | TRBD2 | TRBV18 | CASSPGTSGVEQYF | TGTGCCAGCTCACCGGGGACTAGCGGGGTCGAGCAGTACTTC
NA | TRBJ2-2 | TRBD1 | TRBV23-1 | CASSQSARTGGSDTGELFF | TGCGCCAGCAGTCAATCCGCCAGGACAGGGGGATCGGACACCGGGGAGCTGTTTTTT
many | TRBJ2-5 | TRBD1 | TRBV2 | CASSGQSGGWETQYF | TGTGCCAGCAGTGGCCAGTCAGGGGGCTGGGAGACCCAGTACTTC
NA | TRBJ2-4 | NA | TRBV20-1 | CSASDGPPNIQYF | TGCAGTGCTAGTGACGGGCCTCCAAACATTCAGTACTTC
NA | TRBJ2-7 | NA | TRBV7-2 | CASSFVQGAYEQYF | TGTGCCAGCAGCTTTGTGCAGGGAGCCTACGAGCAGTACTTC
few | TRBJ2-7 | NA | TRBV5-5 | CASSLAGIASWTVLEQYF | TGTGCCAGCAGCTTGGCCGGAATAGCGAGCTGGACTGTGTTGGAGCAGTACTTC
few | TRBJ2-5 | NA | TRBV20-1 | CSASGVGETQYF | TGCAGTGCTAGCGGGGTGGGGGAGACCCAGTACTTC
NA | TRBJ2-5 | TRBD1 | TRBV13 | CASSTRDRGFETQYF | TGTGCCAGCAGCACACGGGACAGGGGATTCGAGACCCAGTACTTC
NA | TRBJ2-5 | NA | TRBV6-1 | CASIIGGFGETQYF | TGTGCCAGCATAATCGGGGGTTTTGGAGAGACCCAGTACTTC
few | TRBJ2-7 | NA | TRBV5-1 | CASSLAGSGTYEQYF | TGCGCCAGCAGCTTGGCCGGTAGCGGAACCTACGAGCAGTACTTC
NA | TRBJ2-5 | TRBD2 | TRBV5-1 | CASSLASSGNQETQYF | TGCGCCAGCAGCTTGGCCTCTAGCGGGAACCAAGAGACCCAGTACTTC
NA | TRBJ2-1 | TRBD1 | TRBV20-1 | CSARDRDRGSGRLSYNEQFF | TGCAGTGCTAGAGATCGGGACAGGGGGTCGGGACGGCTGTCCTACAATGAGCAGTTCTTC
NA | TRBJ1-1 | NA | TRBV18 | CASSPGRLEAFF | TGTGCCAGCTCACCGGGACGGCTTGAAGCTTTCTTT
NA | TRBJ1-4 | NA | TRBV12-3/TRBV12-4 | CASSDGVTTNEKLFF | TGTGCCAGCAGTGACGGGGTTACAACTAATGAAAAACTGTTTTTT
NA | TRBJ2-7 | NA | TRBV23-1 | CASSQSGQGSINEQYF | TGCGCCAGCAGTCAATCCGGGCAGGGCTCTATCAACGAGCAGTACTTC
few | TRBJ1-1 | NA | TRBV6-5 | CASSYGRNLNTEAFF | TGTGCCAGCAGTTACGGGCGCAATCTGAACACTGAAGCTTTCTTT
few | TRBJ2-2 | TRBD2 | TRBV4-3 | CASSLEVLAGANTGELFF | TGCGCCAGCAGCTTAGAGGTTCTAGCGGGAGCAAACACCGGGGAGCTGTTTTTT
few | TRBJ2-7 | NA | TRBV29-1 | CSVGGEHYEQYF | TGCAGCGTTGGGGGGGAACACTACGAGCAGTACTTC
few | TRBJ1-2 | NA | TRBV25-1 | CASSESRGRVYGYTF | TGTGCCAGCAGTGAATCGCGCGGGCGGGTCTATGGCTACACCTTC
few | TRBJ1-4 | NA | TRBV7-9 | CASSRGRANEKLFF | TGTGCCAGCAGCCGGGGACGGGCTAATGAAAAACTGTTTTTT
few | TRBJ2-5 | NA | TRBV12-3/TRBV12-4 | CATGQNQETQYF | TGTGCCACCGGACAGAACCAAGAGACCCAGTACTTC
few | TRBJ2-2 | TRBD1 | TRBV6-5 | CASSYTQGVGELFF | TGTGCCAGCAGTTACACACAGGGGGTTGGGGAGCTGTTTTTT
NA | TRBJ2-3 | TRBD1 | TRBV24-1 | CATSPPGRGTDTQYF | TGTGCCACCAGTCCACCGGGCAGGGGGACAGATACGCAGTATTTT
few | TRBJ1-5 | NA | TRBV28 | CASSFQPDNQPQHF | TGTGCCAGCAGTTTTCAACCAGACAATCAGCCCCAGCATTTT